Shown below are 19 T cell receptor beta chains from a single sample sequenced in a study of cytomegalovirus exposure and HLA in healthy donors. The primer mix had 60 Vbeta and 13 Jbeta primers. The repertoire was sequenced with immunoSEQ multiplex PCR; TCRdb's copy has only in-frame clones and lacks some. This table has some 160,000 clones, roughly 80% appearing once. Sequencing was carried out using PBMCs. These receptors originate from a man aged 35-49 years in good health and CMV-seronegative.

The V and J genes are TRBV27 and TRBJ1-1; perhaps TRBD1 as D (6 bases). V gave up 5 bases and J gave up 4 bases, with 14 bases separating them. The CDR3 consists of 14 residues. CDR1 is MNHEY and CDR2 is SMNVEV in the germline V gene (reference sequence). The CDR3 nucleotides are TGTGCCAGCAGTAAACCGGGACACCCCACTGAAGCTTTCTTT. Its protein is CASSKPGHPTEAFF.

This clone was seen only a few times. The rearrangement uses TRBV7-5 and TRBJ1-4. TRBV7-5 has pseudogene status. The CDR3 has 19 residues. CDR3 region: CARSHPRAEGRGANEKLFF. Written as DNA, the CDR3 is TGTGCCAGAAGCCACCCCCGGGCGGAGGGGAGAGGGGCTAATGAAAAACTGTTTTTT.

The chain couples TRBV25-1 to TRBJ1-2; the match to TRBD1 covers 7 bases. Losses at the gene ends were 5 bases for V and 4 bases for J; bases not matched to a gene: 13. The germline gives CDR1 MGHDK, CDR2 SYGVNS. This CDR3 is 16 amino acids long. In DNA, the CDR3 is TGTGCCAGCAGTCCTCCGGGACAGCACCCCACCTATGGCTACACCTTC. Amino acid sequence: CASSPPGQHPTYGYTF.

This clone has only a few counts. V gene TRBV9 combines with J gene TRBJ2-5; D is unclear. Near its end, the DNA agrees better with TRBJ2-7, so the J call may be wrong. The CDR3 spans 13 residues. CDR1 and CDR2 (germline): SGDLS, YYNGEE. The chain's CDR3 is CASSVGDSYEQYF. The CDR3 coding sequence is TGTGCCAGCAGCGTAGGAGATTCCTACGAGCAGTACTTC.

This clone was seen once. The chain combines TRBV20-1 with TRBJ2-7; D is perhaps TRBD1 (6 bases). The CDR3 has 11 residues. Looked up from germline, CDR1 is DFQATT and CDR2 is SNEGSKA (reference sequence). The CDR3 DNA sequence: TGCAGCGGACAGACAGATTACGAGCAGTACTTC. This translates into CSGQTDYEQYF.

Turning to this clone: Other DNA sequences within the sample encode an identical CDR3. The rearrangement links TRBV5-1 to TRBJ2-7, with TRBD1 matching 9 bases. The germline CDR1 and CDR2 sequences are SGHRS and YFSETQ. V trimming: 4 bases; J trimming: 2 bases; junction bases outside the gene matches: 4. The CDR3 is made up of 14 amino acids. The CDR3 DNA reads TGCGCCAGCAGCCCCGGGACAGGGCCCTACGAGCAGTACTTC. This sequence encodes CASSPGTGPYEQYF.

The gene calls are TRBV7-6 and TRBJ2-7, with 7 nucleotides matching TRBD2. The CDR3 loop spans 17 amino acids. J was trimmed by 6 bases and V by 1 base; bases with no gene match: 15. In germline, CDR1 is SGHVS, CDR2 FNYEAQ. This CDR3 reads CASSLVLGEGSIGEQYF. The CDR3 bases are TGTGCCAGCAGCTTAGTCCTCGGGGAGGGGAGTATAGGCGAGCAGTACTTC.

The V call is TRBV7-2, the J call TRBJ2-3, with D possibly TRBD2 on 5 matching bases. Germline V gives CDR1 SGHTA, CDR2 FQGNSA. The length of the CDR3 is 15 residues. Trimming cost V 6 bases and J 2 bases, with 15 bases left between them. The CDR3: CASSSEVGNTDTQYF. The CDR3 bases are TGTGCCAGCAGTTCAGAGGTCGGGAACACAGATACGCAGTATTTT.

The CDR3 DNA is TGTGCCAGCAGTCGGGGGGGGTTCGGCTACGAGCAGTACTTC. Translating it yields CASSRGGFGYEQYF. V and J are TRBV2 and TRBJ2-7; TRBD2 matches at 8 bases. CDR3 length: 14 residues. CDR1 and CDR2 (germline): SNHLY, FYNNEI. The V gene end was trimmed by 5 bases and the J gene end by 3 bases; junction bases not matched to a gene: 6.

This clone was detected once. The chain joins TRBV7-9 to TRBJ1-2; no clear D. Between the trimmed V and J ends, which lost 1 base and 4 bases, there was a span of 7 bases. From germline, CDR1 is SEHNR and CDR2 FQNEAQ (reference sequence). CDR3 length equals 13 residues. CDR3 amino acids: CASSLVPGYGYTF. The CDR3 DNA reads TGTGCCAGCAGCTTAGTGCCAGGCTATGGCTACACCTTC.

The gene calls are TRBV19 and TRBJ1-1; unclear D gene. Germline CDR1 LNHDA, CDR2 SQIVND (reference sequence). Trimming removed 1 base at V and 5 bases at J, with 14 bases between. The CDR3 spans 15 residues. The CDR3 protein is CASSIAERVGTEAFF. The CDR3 DNA follows: TGTGCCAGTAGTATAGCTGAGCGGGTTGGGACTGAAGCTTTCTTT.

The V call is TRBV7-9, the J call TRBJ1-2, with D maybe TRBD1 (5 bases). This CDR3 comprises 13 residues. Germline V CDR1 and CDR2: SEHNR, FQNEAQ (reference sequence). Trimming took off 5 bases at V and 7 bases at J, with 14 bases between the two ends. CDR3 residues: CASSAGQRRGYTF. The CDR3 DNA is TGTGCCAGCAGCGCGGGGCAACGGCGTGGCTACACCTTC.

This clone was observed a handful of times. This chain links TRBV6-5 with TRBJ1-2; the match to TRBD1 covers 10 bases. CDR3 length: 12 amino acids. Trimming removed 6 bases from V and 9 bases from J; junction bases left unmatched: 4. Per germline, CDR1 MNHEY and CDR2 SVGAGI. CDR3 bases: TGTGCCAGCAGACGGGACAGGGGAAGCTACACCTTC. The encoded protein is CASRRDRGSYTF.

The chain links TRBV7-2 to TRBJ1-5; TRBD1 is a possible D gene (6 bases). Trimming removed 4 bases at V and 6 bases at J, with 10 bases between. CDR3 length equals 13 residues. Germline CDR1 SGHTA, CDR2 FQGNSA. CDR3 amino acids: CASSYRDAQPQHF. CDR3 DNA sequence: TGTGCCAGCAGCTACAGGGACGCTCAGCCCCAGCATTTT.

The chain is built from TRBV11-3 and TRBJ2-6, with TRBD1 matching 10 bases. The J segment lost 0 bases and the V segment lost 0 bases, leaving 5 bases of the junction unmatched. Germline lookup yields CDR1 SGHNT and CDR2 YENEEA. This CDR3 has 19 amino acids. CDR3 DNA sequence: TGTGCCAGCAGCTTAGATCAGGACAGGGGGGTCTCTGGGGCCAACGTCCTGACTTTC. It codes for CASSLDQDRGVSGANVLTF.

J is TRBJ2-7 and V is TRBV5-6; 7 bases map to TRBD2. The CDR3 is 16 residues long. Looked up from germline, CDR1 is SGHDT and CDR2 is YYEEEE. J lost 4 bases, V lost 0 bases, and 10 bases had no gene match. The DNA of the CDR3 is TGTGCCAGCAGCTTGGGTGTGACTAGCTTTCGGTACGAGCAGTACTTC. This encodes CASSLGVTSFRYEQYF.

This clone was seen only a few times. This CDR3 reads CASPLEGARTDTQYF. In DNA form, the CDR3 reads TGTGCCAGCCCCCTGGAGGGGGCGCGCACAGATACGCAGTATTTT. The J gene is TRBJ2-3, the V gene TRBV7-9; tentatively, D is TRBD1 (7 bases). The CDR3 covers 15 residues. V was trimmed by 8 bases and J by 1 base, leaving 16 bases between them. Germline V lookup: CDR1 SEHNR, CDR2 FQNEAQ (reference sequence). Together with reference TRBV7-9 and TRBJ2-3, the CDR3 gives the full variable domain: DTGVSQNPRHKITKRGQNVTFRCDPISEHNRLYWYRQTLGQGPEFLTYFQNEAQLEKSRLLSDRFSAERPKGSFSTLEIQRTEQGDSAMYLCASPLEGARTDTQYFGPGTRLTVL.

This rearrangement joins TRBV27 to TRBJ1-5, with TRBD1 matching over 9 bases. V shed 4 bases and J 4 bases; nucleotides not matched to a gene: 5. There are 15 residues in the CDR3. Per germline, CDR1 MNHEY and CDR2 SMNVEV (reference sequence). CDR3 sequence reads: CASSSPGQGNQPQHF. The CDR3 nucleotides are TGTGCCAGCAGTTCACCCGGACAGGGGAATCAGCCCCAGCATTTT.

This clone was recorded a few times. The chain carries TRBV2 and TRBJ2-1; D possibly corresponds to TRBD2 (5 bases). V dropped 4 bases and J dropped 8 bases, with 21 bases sitting between them. The CDR3 consists of 16 residues. CDR1 SNHLY and CDR2 FYNNEI come from the germline V gene. For the CDR3, the DNA is TGTGCCAGCAGTGCTGGGCTAGTGAGGGCGAGGGATGAGCAGTTCTTC. Residues: CASSAGLVRARDEQFF. The full variable domain, its missing parts supplied by reference TRBV2 and TRBJ2-1, is EPEVTQTPSHQVTQMGQEVILRCVPISNHLYFYWYRQILGQKVEFLVSFYNNEISEKSEIFDDQFSVERPDGSNFTLKIRSTKLEDSAMYFCASSAGLVRARDEQFFGPGTRLTVL.